This T cell receptor (beta chain) was documented in a study of response to subunit inactivated influenza vaccine. Whole-study results and caveats: Authors suggested each seasonal flu vaccination may recruit only limited numbers of new T cells.

TCRdb reprocessed the RT-PCR reads with MiXCR, giving one entry per CDR3 protein. The sample shows fewer than 750,000 distinct CDR3 sequences, less than 15% of them seen only once. This CDR3 has 15 residues. J lost 3 bases, V lost 8 bases, and 10 bases had no gene match. CDR1 is DFQATT and CDR2 is SNEGSKA in the germline V gene (reference sequence). This clonotype was counted a few times. Its matching antigen is unknown. The TCR originated in a man aged 50-60 years who received an inactivated influenza vaccine. The chain employs TRBV20-1 and TRBJ2-1; 10 bases map to TRBD2. This specimen consisted of PBMCs from blood, obtained 11 to 12 days after vaccination. The CDR3 sequence: CSPRGLAGVYNEQFF. The CDR3 DNA is TGCAGTCCCCGAGGGCTAGCGGGAGTCTACAATGAGCAGTTCTTC.